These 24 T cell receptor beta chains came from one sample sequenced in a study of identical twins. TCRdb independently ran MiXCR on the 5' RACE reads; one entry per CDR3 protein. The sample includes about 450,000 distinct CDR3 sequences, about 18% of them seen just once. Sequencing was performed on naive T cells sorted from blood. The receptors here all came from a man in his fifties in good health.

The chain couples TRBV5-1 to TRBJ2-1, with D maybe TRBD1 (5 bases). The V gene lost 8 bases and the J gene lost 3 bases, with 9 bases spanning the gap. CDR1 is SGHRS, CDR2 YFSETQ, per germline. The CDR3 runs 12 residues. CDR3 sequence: CASSTDYNEQFF. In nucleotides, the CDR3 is TGCGCCAGTTCGACAGACTACAATGAGCAGTTCTTC.

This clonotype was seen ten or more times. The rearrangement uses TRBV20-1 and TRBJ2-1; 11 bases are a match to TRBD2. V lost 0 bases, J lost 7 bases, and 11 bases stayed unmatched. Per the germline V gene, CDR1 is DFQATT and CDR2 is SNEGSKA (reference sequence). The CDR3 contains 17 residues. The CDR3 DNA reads TGCAGTGCTAGAGAGGTTATAGCGGGGGGGCCCGAGAATGAGCAGTTCTTC. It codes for CSAREVIAGGPENEQFF.

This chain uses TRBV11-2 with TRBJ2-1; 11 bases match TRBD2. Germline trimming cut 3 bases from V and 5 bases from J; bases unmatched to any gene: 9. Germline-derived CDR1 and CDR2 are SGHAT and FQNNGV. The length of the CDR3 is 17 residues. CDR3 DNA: TGTGCCAGCAGCTTTACTAGCGGGGGCCTATATCACAATGAGCAGTTCTTC. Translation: CASSFTSGGLYHNEQFF.

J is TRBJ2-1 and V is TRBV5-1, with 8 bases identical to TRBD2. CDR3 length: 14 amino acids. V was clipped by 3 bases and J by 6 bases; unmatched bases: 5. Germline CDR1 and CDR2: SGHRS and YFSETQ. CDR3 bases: TGCGCCAGCAGCTCGGGACTAGAGATCAATGAGCAGTTCTTC. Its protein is CASSSGLEINEQFF.

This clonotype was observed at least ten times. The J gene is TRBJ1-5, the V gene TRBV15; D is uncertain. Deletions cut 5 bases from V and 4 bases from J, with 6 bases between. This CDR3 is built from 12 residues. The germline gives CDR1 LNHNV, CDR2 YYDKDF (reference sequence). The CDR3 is CATSDPNQPQHF. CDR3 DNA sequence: TGTGCCACCAGCGACCCGAATCAGCCCCAGCATTTT. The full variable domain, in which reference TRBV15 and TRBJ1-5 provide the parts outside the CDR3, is DAMVIQNPRYQVTQFGKPVTLSCSQTLNHNVMYWYQQKSSQAPKLLFHYYDKDFNNEADTPDNFQSRRPNTSFCFLDIRSPGLGDTAMYLCATSDPNQPQHFGDGTRLSIL.

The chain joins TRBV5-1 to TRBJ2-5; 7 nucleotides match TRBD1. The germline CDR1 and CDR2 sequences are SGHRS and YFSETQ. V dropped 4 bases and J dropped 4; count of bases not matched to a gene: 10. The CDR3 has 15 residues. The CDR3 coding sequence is TGCGCCAGCAGCCTTGGTCCGACAGGGTTAGAGACCCAGTACTTC. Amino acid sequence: CASSLGPTGLETQYF.

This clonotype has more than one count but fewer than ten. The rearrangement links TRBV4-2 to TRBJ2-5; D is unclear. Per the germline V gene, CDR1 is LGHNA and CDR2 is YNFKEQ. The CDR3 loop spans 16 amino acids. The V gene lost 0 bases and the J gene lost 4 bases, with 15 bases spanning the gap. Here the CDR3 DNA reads TGTGCCAGCAGCCAAGATATAACGGCTAGGCTAGAGACCCAGTACTTC. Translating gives CASSQDITARLETQYF.

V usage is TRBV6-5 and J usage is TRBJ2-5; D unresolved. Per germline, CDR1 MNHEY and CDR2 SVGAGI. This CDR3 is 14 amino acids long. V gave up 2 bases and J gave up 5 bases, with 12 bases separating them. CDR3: CASSYVGQRETQYF. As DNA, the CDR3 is TGTGCCAGCAGTTACGTGGGCCAAAGGGAGACCCAGTACTTC.

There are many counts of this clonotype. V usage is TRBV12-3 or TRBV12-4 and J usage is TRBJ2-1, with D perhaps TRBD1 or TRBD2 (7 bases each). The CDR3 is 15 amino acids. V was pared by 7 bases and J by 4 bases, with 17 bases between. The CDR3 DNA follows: TGTGCCAGCATTCTTAGGGAGGGACAGTACAATGAGCAGTTCTTC. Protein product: CASILREGQYNEQFF.

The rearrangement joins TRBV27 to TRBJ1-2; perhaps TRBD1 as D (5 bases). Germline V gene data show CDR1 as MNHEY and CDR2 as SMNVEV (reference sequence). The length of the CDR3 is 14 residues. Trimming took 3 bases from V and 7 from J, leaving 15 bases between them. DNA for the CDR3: TGTGCCAGCAGTTTCGGGGGTGGGGTAGCTGGCTACACCTTC. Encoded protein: CASSFGGGVAGYTF.

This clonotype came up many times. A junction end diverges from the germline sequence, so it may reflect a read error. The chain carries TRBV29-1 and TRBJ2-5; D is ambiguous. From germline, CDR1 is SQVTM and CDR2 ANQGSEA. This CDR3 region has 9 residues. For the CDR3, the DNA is TGCAGCGTTGACAGCTATGGGGACTTC. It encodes CSVDSYGDF.

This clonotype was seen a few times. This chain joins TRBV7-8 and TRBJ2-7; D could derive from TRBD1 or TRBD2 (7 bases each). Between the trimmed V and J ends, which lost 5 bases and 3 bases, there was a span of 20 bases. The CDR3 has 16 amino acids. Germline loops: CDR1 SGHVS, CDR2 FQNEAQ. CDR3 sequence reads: CASSPRTQGGVYEQYF. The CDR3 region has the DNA TGTGCCAGCAGCCCTCGTACCCAGGGGGGGGTCTACGAGCAGTACTTC.

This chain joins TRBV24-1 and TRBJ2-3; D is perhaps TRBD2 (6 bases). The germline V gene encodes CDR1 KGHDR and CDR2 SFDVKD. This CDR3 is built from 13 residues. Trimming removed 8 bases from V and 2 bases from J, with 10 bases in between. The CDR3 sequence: CATTGGDTDTQYF. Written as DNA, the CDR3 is TGTGCCACCACCGGGGGAGACACAGATACGCAGTATTTT.

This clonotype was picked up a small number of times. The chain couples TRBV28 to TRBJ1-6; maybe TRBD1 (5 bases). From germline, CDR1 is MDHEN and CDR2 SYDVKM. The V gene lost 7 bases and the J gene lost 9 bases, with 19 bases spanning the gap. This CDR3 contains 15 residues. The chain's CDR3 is CASTQGPSLGSPLHF. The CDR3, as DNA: TGTGCCAGCACCCAGGGACCGTCTCTCGGTTCACCCCTCCACTTT.

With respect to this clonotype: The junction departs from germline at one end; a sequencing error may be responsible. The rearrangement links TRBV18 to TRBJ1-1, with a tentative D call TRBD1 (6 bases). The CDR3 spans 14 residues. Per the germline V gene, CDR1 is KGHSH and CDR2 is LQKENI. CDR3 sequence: CASSPPTGNAEAFF. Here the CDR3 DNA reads TGTGCCAGCTCACCCCCTACAGGGAACGCTGAAGCTTTCTTT. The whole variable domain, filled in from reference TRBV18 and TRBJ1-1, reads NAGVMQNPRHLVRRRGQEARLRCSPMKGHSHVYWYRQLPEEGLKFMVYLQKENIIDESGMPKERFSAEFPKEGPSILRIQQVVRGDSAAYFCASSPPTGNAEAFFGQGTRLTVV.

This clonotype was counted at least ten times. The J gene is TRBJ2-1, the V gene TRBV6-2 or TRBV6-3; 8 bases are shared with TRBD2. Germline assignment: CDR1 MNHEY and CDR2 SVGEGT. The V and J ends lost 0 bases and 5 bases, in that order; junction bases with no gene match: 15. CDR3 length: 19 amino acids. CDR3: CASSYSRRVSGRRNNEQFF. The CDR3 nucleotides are TGTGCCAGCAGTTACTCGCGGCGAGTGAGCGGGAGAAGGAACAATGAGCAGTTCTTC.

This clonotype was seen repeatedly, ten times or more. The CDR3 DNA is TGTGCCAGCAGCTCAGCGGGGGGCTTCACAGATACGCAGTATTTT. Translation gives CASSSAGGFTDTQYF. The genes are TRBV7-9 and TRBJ2-3; 9 bases align to TRBD2. V lost 4 bases and J lost 2; bases outside the gene matches: 4. Germline CDR1 is SEHNR and CDR2 is FQNEAQ (reference sequence). CDR3 length: 15 residues. Complete variable domain (other parts from reference TRBV7-9 and TRBJ2-3): DTGVSQNPRHKITKRGQNVTFRCDPISEHNRLYWYRQTLGQGPEFLTYFQNEAQLEKSRLLSDRFSAERPKGSFSTLEIQRTEQGDSAMYLCASSSAGGFTDTQYFGPGTRLTVL.

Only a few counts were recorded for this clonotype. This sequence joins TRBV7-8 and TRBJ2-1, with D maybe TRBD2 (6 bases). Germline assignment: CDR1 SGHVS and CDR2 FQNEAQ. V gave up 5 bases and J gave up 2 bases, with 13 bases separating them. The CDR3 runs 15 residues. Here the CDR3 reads CASSMVGLPYNEQFF. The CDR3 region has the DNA TGTGCCAGCAGCATGGTCGGACTACCCTACAATGAGCAGTTCTTC.

CDR3 sequence reads: CASSESKGTAYNEQFF. For the CDR3, the DNA is TGCGCCAGCAGTGAGTCGAAAGGGACAGCTTACAATGAGCAGTTCTTC. The chain combines TRBV10-1 with TRBJ2-1; 7 bases are a match to TRBD1. Germline CDR1 WNHNN, CDR2 SYGVQD (reference sequence). V lost 0 bases and J lost 4; bases outside the gene matches: 6. The CDR3 runs to 16 residues.

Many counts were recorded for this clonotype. CDR3 coding DNA: TGCAGTGCTAGGGGAATGACAGGGGTTATCAACGAGCAGTACTTC. Translation: CSARGMTGVINEQYF. The V call is TRBV20-1, the J call TRBJ2-7, with 8 nucleotides matching TRBD1. The CDR3 sequence is 15 residues long. Germline CDR1 reads DFQATT; CDR2 reads SNEGSKA (reference sequence). The junction had 12 bases not matched to a gene; V was cut back by 3 bases and J by 5 bases.

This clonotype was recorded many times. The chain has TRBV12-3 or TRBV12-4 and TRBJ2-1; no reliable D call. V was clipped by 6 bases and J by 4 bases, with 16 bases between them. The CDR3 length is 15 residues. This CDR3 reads CASSSGLQGYNEQFF. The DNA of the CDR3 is TGTGCCAGCAGCTCTGGCCTACAAGGATACAATGAGCAGTTCTTC.

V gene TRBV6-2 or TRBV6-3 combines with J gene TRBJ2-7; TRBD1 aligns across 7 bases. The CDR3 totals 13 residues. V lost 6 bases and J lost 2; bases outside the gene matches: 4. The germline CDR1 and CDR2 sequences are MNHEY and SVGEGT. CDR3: CASREGQTYEQYF. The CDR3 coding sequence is TGTGCCAGCAGAGAGGGACAGACCTACGAGCAGTACTTC.

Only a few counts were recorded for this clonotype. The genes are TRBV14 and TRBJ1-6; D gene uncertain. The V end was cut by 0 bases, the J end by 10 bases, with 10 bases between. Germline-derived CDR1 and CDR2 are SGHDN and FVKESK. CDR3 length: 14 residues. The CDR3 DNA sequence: TGTGCCAGCAGCCAAGAACCGGAAAGCTCACCCCTCCACTTT. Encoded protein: CASSQEPESSPLHF. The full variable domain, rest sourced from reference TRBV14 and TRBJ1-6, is EAGVTQFPSHSVIEKGQTVTLRCDPISGHDNLYWYRRVMGKEIKFLLHFVKESKQDESGMPNNRFLAERTGGTYSTLKVQPAELEDSGVYFCASSQEPESSPLHFGNGTRLTVT.

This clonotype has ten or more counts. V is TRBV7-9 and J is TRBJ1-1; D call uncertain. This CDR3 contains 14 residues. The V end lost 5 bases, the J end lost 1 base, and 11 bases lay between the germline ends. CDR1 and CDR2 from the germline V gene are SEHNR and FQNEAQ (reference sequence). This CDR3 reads CASSPTGKNTEAFF. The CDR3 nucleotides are TGTGCCAGCAGCCCCACGGGCAAGAACACTGAAGCTTTCTTT. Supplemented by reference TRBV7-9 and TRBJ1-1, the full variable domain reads DTGVSQNPRHKITKRGQNVTFRCDPISEHNRLYWYRQTLGQGPEFLTYFQNEAQLEKSRLLSDRFSAERPKGSFSTLEIQRTEQGDSAMYLCASSPTGKNTEAFFGQGTRLTVV.